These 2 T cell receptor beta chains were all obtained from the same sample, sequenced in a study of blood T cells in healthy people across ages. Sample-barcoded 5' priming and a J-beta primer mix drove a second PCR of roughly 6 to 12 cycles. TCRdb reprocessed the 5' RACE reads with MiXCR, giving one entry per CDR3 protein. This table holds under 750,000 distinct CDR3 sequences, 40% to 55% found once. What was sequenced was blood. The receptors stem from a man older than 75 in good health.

CDR3 bases: TGTGCCAGCAGCACTAGCGGGACGCCAGATACGCAGTATTTT. Protein sequence: CASSTSGTPDTQYF. The genes are TRBV7-2 and TRBJ2-3, with 10 bases matching TRBD2. This CDR3 comprises 14 residues. The junction had 3 bases not matched to a gene; V was cut back by 5 bases and J by 4 bases. Germline V gene sequence: CDR1 SGHTA, CDR2 FQGNSA.

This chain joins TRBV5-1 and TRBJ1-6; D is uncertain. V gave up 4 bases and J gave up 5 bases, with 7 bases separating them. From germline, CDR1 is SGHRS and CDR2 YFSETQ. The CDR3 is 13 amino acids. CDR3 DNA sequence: TGCGCCAGCAGCCCGGACCATAATTCACCCCTCCACTTT. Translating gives CASSPDHNSPLHF. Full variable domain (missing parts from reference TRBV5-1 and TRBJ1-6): KAGVTQTPRYLIKTRGQQVTLSCSPISGHRSVSWYQQTPGQGLQFLFEYFSETQRNKGNFPGRFSGRQFSNSRSEMNVSTLELGDSALYLCASSPDHNSPLHFGNGTRLTVT.